This TCR beta chain was identified during a study of T cell responses to AZD1222 COVID-19 vaccine. The data were produced by immunoSEQ multiplex PCR, yet TCRdb's version contains in-frame clones alone and is incomplete. The sample holds 90,000 to 120,000 clones; 90% to 95% are singletons and the top ten take around 2%. This clone has a single count. Germline-derived CDR1 and CDR2 are SGHTA and FQGNSA. With V trimmed by 5 bases and J by 3 bases, 2 bases remained unmatched. The CDR3 covers 13 residues. The TCR originated in an adult in good health. The sample in question was peripheral blood, obtained on day 0 of AZD1222 vaccination. V and J are TRBV7-2 and TRBJ1-2; 8 positions agree with TRBD1. In DNA form, the CDR3 reads TGTGCCAGCAGCCCGGACAGGGACTATGGCTACACCTTC. Translating gives CASSPDRDYGYTF.